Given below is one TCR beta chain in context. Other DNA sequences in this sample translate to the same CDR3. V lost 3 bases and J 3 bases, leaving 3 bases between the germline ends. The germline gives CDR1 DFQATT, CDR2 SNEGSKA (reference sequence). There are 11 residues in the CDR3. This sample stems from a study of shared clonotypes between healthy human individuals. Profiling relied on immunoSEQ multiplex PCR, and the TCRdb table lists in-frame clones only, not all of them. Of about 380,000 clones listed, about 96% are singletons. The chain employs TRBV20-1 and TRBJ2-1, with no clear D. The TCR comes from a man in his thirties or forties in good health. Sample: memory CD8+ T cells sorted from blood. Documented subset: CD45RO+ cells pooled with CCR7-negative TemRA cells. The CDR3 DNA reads TGCAGTGCTAGCGGCTACAATGAGCAGTTCTTC. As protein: CSASGYNEQFF.